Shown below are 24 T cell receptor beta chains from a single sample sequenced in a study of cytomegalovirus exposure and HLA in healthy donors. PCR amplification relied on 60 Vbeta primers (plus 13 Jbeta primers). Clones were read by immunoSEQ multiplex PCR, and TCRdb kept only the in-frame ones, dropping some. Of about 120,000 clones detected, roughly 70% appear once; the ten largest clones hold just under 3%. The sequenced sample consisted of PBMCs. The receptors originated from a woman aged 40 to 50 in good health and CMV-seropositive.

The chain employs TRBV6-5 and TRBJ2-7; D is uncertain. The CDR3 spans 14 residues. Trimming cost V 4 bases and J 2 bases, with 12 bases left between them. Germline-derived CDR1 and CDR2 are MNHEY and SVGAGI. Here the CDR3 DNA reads TGTGCCAGCAGTTCGACACTGACACCCTACGAGCAGTACTTC. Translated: CASSSTLTPYEQYF.

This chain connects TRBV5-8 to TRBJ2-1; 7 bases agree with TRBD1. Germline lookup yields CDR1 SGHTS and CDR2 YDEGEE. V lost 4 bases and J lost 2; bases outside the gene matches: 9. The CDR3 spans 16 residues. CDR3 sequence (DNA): TGTGCCAGCAGCCCCCCGACAGGGAACCCCTACAATGAGCAGTTCTTC. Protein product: CASSPPTGNPYNEQFF. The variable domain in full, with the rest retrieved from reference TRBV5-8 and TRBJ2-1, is EAGVTQSPTHLIKTRGQQATLRCSPISGHTSVYWYQQALGLGLQFLLWYDEGEERNRGNFPPRFSGRQFPNYSSELNVNALELEDSALYLCASSPPTGNPYNEQFFGPGTRLTVL.

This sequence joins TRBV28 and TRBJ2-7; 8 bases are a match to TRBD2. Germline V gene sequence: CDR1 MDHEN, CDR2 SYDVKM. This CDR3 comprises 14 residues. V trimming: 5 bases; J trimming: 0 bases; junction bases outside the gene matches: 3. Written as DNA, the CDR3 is TGTGCCAGCAGTACCGGGAGGGCCTCCTACGAGCAGTACTTC. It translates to CASSTGRASYEQYF.

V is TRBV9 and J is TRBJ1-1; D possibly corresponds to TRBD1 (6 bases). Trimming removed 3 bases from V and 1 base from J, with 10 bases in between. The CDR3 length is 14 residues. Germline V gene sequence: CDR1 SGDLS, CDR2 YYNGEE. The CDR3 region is CASSEGQPNTEAFF. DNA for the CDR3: TGTGCCAGCAGCGAAGGACAGCCGAACACTGAAGCTTTCTTT.

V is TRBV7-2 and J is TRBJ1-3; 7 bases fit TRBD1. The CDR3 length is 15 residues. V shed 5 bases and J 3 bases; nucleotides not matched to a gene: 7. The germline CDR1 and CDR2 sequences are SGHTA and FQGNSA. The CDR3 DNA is TGTGCCAGCAGCCCGGAGACAGGGCTTGGAAACACCATATATTTT. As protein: CASSPETGLGNTIYF.

CDR3 region: CASNYLETQYF. CDR3 bases: TGTGCCAGCAACTATCTAGAGACCCAGTACTTC. V usage is TRBV5-6 and J usage is TRBJ2-5; no clear D. V lost 6 bases and J 4 bases, leaving 7 bases between the germline ends. This CDR3 has 11 amino acids. Germline lookup yields CDR1 SGHDT and CDR2 YYEEEE.

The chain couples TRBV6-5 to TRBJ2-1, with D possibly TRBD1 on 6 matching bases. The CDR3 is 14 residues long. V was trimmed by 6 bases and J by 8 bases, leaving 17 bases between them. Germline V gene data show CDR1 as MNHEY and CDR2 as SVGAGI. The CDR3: CASRTGTRPDEQFF. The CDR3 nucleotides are TGTGCCAGCAGGACCGGGACAAGGCCCGATGAGCAGTTCTTC.

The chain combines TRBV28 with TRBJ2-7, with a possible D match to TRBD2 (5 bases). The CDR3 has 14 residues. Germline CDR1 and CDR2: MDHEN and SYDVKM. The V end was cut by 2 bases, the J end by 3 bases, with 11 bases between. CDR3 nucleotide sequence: TGTGCCAGCAGTTTAGAGGGATACAGCTACGAGCAGTACTTC. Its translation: CASSLEGYSYEQYF.

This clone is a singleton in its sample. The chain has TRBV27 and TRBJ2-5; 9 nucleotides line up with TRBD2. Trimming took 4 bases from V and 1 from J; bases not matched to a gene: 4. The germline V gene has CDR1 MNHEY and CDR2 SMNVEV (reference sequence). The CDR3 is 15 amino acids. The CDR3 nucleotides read TGTGCCAGCAGTTGGTCGACTAGCGGCCAAGAGACCCAGTACTTC. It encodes CASSWSTSGQETQYF.

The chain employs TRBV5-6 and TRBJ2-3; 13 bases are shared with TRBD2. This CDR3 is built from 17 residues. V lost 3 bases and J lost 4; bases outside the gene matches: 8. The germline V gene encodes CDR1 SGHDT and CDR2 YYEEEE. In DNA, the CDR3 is TGTGCCAGCAGCTGGAACGTACTAGCGGGAGGGTCAGATACGCAGTATTTT. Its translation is CASSWNVLAGGSDTQYF.

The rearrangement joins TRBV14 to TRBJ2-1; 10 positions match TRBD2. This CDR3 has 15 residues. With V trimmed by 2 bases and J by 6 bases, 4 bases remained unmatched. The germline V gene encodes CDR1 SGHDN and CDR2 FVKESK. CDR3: CASSQSAGGGNEQFF. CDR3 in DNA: TGTGCCAGCAGCCAATCAGCGGGAGGGGGCAATGAGCAGTTCTTC.

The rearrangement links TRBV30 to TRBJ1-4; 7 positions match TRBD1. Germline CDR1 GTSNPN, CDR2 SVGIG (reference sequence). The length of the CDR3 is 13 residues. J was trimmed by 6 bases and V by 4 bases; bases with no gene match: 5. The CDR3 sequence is CAWTDRPDEKLFF. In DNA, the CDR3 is TGTGCCTGGACGGACAGGCCTGATGAAAAACTGTTTTTT. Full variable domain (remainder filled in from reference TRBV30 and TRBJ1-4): SQTIHQWPATLVQPVGSPLSLECTVEGTSNPNLYWYRQAAGRGLQLLFYSVGIGQISSEVPQNLSASRPQDRQFILSSKKLLLSDSGFYLCAWTDRPDEKLFFGSGTQLSVL.

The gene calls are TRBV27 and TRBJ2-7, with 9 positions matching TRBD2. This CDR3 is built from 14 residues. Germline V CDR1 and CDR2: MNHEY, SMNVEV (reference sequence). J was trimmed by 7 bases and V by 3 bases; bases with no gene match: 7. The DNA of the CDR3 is TGTGCCAGCAGTTTGGCGGGGGGGGCTAGGGAGCAGTACTTC. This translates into CASSLAGGAREQYF.

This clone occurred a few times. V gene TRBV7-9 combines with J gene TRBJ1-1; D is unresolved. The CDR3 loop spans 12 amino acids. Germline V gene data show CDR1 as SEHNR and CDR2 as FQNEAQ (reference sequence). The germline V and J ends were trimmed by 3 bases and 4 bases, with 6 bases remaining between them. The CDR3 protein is CASSLAVTEAFF. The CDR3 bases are TGTGCCAGCAGCTTGGCAGTCACTGAAGCTTTCTTT.

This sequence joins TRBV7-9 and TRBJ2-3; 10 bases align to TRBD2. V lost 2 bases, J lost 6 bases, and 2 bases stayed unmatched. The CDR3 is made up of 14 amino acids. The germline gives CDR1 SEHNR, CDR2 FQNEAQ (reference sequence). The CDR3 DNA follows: TGTGCCAGCAGCTTAACTAGCGGGACGGATACGCAGTATTTT. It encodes CASSLTSGTDTQYF.

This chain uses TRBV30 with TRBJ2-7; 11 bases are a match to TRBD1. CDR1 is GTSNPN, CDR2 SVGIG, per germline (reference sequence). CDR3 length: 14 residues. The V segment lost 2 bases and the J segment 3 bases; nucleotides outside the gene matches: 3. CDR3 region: CAWSPGQGDYEQYF. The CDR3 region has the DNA TGTGCCTGGAGTCCGGGACAGGGGGACTACGAGCAGTACTTC.

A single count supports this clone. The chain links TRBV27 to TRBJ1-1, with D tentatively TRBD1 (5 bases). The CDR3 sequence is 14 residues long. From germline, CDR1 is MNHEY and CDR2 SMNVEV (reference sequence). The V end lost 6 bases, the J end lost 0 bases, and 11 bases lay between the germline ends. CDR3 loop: CASRLQGMNTEAFF. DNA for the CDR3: TGTGCCAGCAGACTCCAGGGTATGAACACTGAAGCTTTCTTT.

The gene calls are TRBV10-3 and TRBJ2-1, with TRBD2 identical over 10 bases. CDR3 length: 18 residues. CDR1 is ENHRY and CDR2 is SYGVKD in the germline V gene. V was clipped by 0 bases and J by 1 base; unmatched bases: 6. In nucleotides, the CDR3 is TGTGCCATCAGTGAGTCCCTAGCGGGAGCGAGTTCCTACAATGAGCAGTTCTTC. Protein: CAISESLAGASSYNEQFF.

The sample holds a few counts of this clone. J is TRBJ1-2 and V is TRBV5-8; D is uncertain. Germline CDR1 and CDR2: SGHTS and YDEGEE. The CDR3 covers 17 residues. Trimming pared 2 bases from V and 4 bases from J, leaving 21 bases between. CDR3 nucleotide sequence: TGTGCCAGCAGCTTTTTGTCGGCAGGCCCTTTGGGCTATGGCTACACCTTC. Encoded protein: CASSFLSAGPLGYGYTF.

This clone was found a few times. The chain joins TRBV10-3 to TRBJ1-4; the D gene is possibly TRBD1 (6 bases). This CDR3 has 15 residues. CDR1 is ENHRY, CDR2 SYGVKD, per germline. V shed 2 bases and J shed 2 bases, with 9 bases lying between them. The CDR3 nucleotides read TGTGCCATCAGTGAGGGGACACATACTAATGAAAAACTGTTTTTT. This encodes CAISEGTHTNEKLFF.

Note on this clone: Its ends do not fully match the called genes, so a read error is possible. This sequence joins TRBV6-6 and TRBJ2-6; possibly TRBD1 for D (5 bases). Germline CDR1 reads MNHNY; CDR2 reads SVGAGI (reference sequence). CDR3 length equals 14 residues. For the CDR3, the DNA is TGTGCCAGCAGTTCCAACCCTGGGGCCAATGTCCTGACTTTC. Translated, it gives CASSSNPGANVLTF.

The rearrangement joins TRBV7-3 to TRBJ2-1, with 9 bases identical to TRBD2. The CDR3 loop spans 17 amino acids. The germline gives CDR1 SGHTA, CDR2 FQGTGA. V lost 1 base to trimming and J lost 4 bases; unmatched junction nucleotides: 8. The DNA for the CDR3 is TGTGCCAGCAGCTTAAGCCCATTAGCGGGAGTTTACAATGAGCAGTTCTTC. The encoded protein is CASSLSPLAGVYNEQFF.

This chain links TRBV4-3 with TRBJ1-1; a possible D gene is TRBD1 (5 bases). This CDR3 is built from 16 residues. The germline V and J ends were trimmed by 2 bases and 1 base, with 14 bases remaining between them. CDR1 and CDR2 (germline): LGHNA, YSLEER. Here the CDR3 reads CASSQKVTDKNTEAFF. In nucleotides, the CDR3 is TGCGCCAGCAGCCAAAAGGTAACGGACAAGAACACTGAAGCTTTCTTT.

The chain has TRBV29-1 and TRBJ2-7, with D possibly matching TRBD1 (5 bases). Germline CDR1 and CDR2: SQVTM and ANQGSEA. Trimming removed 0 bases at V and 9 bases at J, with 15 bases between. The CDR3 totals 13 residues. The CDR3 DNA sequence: TGCAGCGTTGAAGATCTAGTAGGGGAAGCGCAGTACTTC. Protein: CSVEDLVGEAQYF.